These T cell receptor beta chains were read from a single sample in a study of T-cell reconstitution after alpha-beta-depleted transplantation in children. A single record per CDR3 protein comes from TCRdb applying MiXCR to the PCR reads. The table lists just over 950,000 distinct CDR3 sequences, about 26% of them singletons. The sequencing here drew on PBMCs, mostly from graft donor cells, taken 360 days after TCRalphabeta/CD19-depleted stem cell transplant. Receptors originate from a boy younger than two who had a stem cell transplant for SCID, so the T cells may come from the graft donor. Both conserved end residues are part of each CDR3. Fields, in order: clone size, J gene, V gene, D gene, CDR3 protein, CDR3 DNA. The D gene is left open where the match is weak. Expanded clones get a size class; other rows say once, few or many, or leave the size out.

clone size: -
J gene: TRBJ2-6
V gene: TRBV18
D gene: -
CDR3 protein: CASSPLTVPSSGANVLTF
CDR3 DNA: TGTGCCAGCTCACCTCTCACGGTACCAAGCTCTGGGGCCAACGTCCTGACTTTC

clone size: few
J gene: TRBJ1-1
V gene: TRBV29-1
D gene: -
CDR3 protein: CSVEMGGGTEAFF
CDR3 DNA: TGCAGCGTTGAAATGGGGGGGGGCACTGAAGCTTTCTTT

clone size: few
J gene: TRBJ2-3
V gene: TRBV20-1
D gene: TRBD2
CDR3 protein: CSARSRGVSTDTQYF
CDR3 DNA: TGCAGTGCTAGGTCGCGGGGGGTCAGCACAGATACGCAGTATTTT

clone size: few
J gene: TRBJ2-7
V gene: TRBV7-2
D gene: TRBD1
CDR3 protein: CASSSTPGQGYEQYF
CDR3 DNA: TGTGCCAGCAGCTCGACACCGGGACAGGGGTACGAGCAGTACTTC

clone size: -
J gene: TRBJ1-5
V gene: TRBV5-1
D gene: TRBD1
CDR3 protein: CASSLTTGYNQPQHF
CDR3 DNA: TGCGCCAGCAGCTTGACGACAGGGTACAATCAGCCCCAGCATTTT

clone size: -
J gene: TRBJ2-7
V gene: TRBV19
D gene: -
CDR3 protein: CASSIGVGAYEQYF
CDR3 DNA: TGTGCCAGTAGTATCGGCGTCGGTGCCTACGAGCAGTACTTC

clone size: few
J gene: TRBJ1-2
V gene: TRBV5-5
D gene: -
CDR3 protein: CASSSPGLYGYTF
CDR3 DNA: TGTGCCAGCAGCTCTCCAGGGCTCTATGGCTACACCTTC

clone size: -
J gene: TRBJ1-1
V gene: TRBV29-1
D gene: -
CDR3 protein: CSVQGWGEAFF
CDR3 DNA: TGCAGCGTCCAAGGGTGGGGTGAGGCTTTCTTT

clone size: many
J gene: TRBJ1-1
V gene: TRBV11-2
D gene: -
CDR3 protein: CASSPGQSIRNTEAFF
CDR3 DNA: TGTGCCAGCAGCCCGGGACAATCAATCAGGAACACTGAAGCTTTCTTT

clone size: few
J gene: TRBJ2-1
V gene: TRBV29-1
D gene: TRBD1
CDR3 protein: CSVDRDRVNEQFF
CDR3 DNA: TGCAGCGTTGATCGGGACAGGGTGAATGAGCAGTTCTTC

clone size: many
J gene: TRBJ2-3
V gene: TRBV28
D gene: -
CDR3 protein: CASSLFGIFSTDTQYF
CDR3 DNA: TGTGCCAGCAGTTTATTCGGGATCTTTAGCACAGATACGCAGTATTTT

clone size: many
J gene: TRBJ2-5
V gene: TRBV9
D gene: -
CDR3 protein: CASSVGAGETQYF
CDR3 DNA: TGTGCCAGCAGCGTAGGGGCTGGAGAGACCCAGTACTTC

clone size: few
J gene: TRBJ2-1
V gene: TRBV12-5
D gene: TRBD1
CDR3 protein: CASGHGTGVNNEQFF
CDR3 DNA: TGTGCTAGTGGCCACGGGACAGGAGTAAACAATGAGCAGTTCTTC

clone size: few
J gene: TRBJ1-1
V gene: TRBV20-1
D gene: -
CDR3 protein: CSASPPGAGTEAFF
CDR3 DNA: TGCAGTGCCAGCCCGCCAGGGGCTGGTACTGAAGCTTTCTTT

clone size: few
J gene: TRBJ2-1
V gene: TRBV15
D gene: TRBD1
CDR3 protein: CATRGAGTGFNEQFF
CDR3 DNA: TGTGCCACCAGGGGGGCCGGGACAGGGTTCAATGAGCAGTTCTTC

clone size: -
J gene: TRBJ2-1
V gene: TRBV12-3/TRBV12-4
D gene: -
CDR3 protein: CASSFIGGYEQFF
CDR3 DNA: TGTGCCAGCAGTTTTATCGGGGGATATGAGCAGTTCTTC

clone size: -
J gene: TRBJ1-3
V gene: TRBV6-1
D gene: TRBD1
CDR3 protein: CASSPLGRQGGNTIYF
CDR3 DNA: TGTGCCAGCAGTCCGTTGGGGAGACAGGGCGGAAACACCATATATTTT

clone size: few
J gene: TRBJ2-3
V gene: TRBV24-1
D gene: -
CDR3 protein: CATSGPITDTQYF
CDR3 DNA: TGTGCCACCAGTGGTCCGATCACAGATACGCAGTATTTT

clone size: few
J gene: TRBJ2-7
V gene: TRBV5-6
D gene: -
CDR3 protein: CASSFWGREQYF
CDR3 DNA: TGTGCCAGCAGCTTTTGGGGCAGGGAGCAGTACTTC

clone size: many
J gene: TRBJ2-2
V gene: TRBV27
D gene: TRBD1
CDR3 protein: CASSPRTGGNTGELFF
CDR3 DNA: TGTGCCAGCAGTCCTCGGACAGGGGGGAACACCGGGGAGCTGTTTTTT

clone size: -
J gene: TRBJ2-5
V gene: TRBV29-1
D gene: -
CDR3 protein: CSVALDPRETQYF
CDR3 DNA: TGCAGCGTTGCCCTGGACCCCCGGGAGACCCAGTACTTC

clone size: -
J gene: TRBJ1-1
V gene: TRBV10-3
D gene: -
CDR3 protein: CAISESTGLYTEAFF
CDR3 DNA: TGTGCCATCAGTGAGTCAACGGGGTTATACACTGAAGCTTTCTTT

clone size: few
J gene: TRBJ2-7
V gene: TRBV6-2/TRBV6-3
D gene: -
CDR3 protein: CASSPLGRGSSYEQYF
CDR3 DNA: TGTGCCAGCAGTCCCCTTGGTAGGGGTTCCTCCTACGAGCAGTACTTC

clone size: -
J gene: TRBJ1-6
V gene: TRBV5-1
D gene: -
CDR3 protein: CASSTPEQGQNSPLHF
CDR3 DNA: TGCGCCAGCAGCACGCCGGAACAGGGTCAAAATTCACCCCTCCACTTT

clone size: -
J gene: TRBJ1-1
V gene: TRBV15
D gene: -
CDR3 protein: CATSRGSTGNTEAFF
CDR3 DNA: TGTGCCACCAGCAGAGGATCTACGGGGAACACTGAAGCTTTCTTT

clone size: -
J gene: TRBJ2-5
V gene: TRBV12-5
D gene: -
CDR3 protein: CASGFKGLLLGDQETQYF
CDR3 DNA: TGTGCTAGTGGTTTCAAGGGCCTACTATTGGGGGACCAAGAGACCCAGTACTTC

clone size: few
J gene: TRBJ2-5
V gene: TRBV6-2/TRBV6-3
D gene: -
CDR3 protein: CASSYRSTRIGETQYF
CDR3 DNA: TGTGCCAGCAGTTACCGGTCTACTAGGATCGGAGAGACCCAGTACTTC

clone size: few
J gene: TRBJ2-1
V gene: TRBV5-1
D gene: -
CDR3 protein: CASIRGGEQFF
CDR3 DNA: TGCGCCAGTATCCGGGGTGGTGAGCAGTTCTTC

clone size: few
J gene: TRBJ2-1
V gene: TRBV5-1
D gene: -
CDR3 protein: CASSLAYGNEQFF
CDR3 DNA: TGCGCCAGCAGCTTGGCCTATGGCAATGAGCAGTTCTTC

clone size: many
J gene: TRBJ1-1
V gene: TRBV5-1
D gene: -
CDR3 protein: CASGKQGNTEAFF
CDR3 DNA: TGCGCCAGCGGGAAACAGGGGAACACTGAAGCTTTCTTT

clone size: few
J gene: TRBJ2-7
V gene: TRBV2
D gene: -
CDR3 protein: CASSEAQGLVDEQYF
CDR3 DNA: TGTGCCAGCAGTGAAGCGCAGGGCCTCGTGGACGAGCAGTACTTC

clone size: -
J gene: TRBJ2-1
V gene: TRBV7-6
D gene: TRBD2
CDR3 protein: CASSFQGLAGRPDEQFF
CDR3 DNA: TGTGCCAGCAGCTTCCAGGGACTAGCGGGGCGTCCGGATGAGCAGTTCTTC

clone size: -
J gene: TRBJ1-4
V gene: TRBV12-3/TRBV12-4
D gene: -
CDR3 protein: CASSFGRLWEKLFF
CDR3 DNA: TGTGCCAGCAGTTTCGGCAGGCTGTGGGAAAAACTGTTTTTT